Sequencing of this T cell receptor (beta chain) was carried out in a study of T cell changes during pregnancy in multiple sclerosis. Sequencing was performed with immunoSEQ multiplex PCR; in TCRdb, only in-frame clones are kept and a portion is missing. The table lists around 57,000 clones, 90% to 95% of them singletons. The CDR3 runs 15 residues. V lost 9 bases to trimming and J lost 4 bases; unmatched junction nucleotides: 12. Germline V gives CDR1 MGHRA, CDR2 YSYEKL. This clone has more than one count but fewer than ten. This specimen consisted of peripheral blood, obtained after pregnancy. This clonotype originated in a female donor in good health, enrolled as a control in a pregnancy study. The V call is TRBV4-1, the J call TRBJ1-3; 7 nucleotides agree with TRBD1. In DNA, the CDR3 is TGCGCCAGTAACTCTCTACAGGGGTCCGGAAACACCATATATTTT. Translation gives CASNSLQGSGNTIYF.